The 14 T cell receptor beta chains given below trace back to one sample, sequenced in a study of T cell repertoires in cytomegalovirus infection. TCRdb independently ran MiXCR on the reads; one entry per CDR3 protein. The table shows almost 550,000 distinct CDR3 sequences, with 16% occurring only once. Sequencing used CD8+ T cells from PBMCs. The receptors shown here come from a human donor in good health (CMV status not recorded). Some clones in this sample may be carry-over from other donors' samples.

The chain joins TRBV29-1 to TRBJ2-7, with D hard to call. Germline V gene lookup returns CDR1 SQVTM and CDR2 ANQGSEA. With 2 bases removed from V and 5 bases from J, the gap between germline ends came to 4 bases. CDR3 length equals 10 residues. The DNA of the CDR3 is TGCAGCGTTGAACAAAACGAGCAGTACTTC. Its translation is CSVEQNEQYF.

The rearrangement links TRBV9 to TRBJ1-1; D gene ambiguous. Germline V gives CDR1 SGDLS, CDR2 YYNGEE. The V end lost 0 bases, the J end lost 6 bases, and 21 bases lay between the germline ends. The CDR3 has 17 residues. Written as DNA, the CDR3 is TGTGCCAGCAGCGTAGAACCCGGTCTCACCTATGGGGCTGAAGCTTTCTTT. Its translation is CASSVEPGLTYGAEAFF.

This clonotype was counted ten times or more. V usage is TRBV12-3 or TRBV12-4 and J usage is TRBJ2-4; no clear D. Trimming shortened V by 3 bases and J by 5 bases, and 5 bases separated the two germline ends. The CDR3 is made up of 12 amino acids. In nucleotides, the CDR3 is TGTGCCAGCAGTTTCGTGGAAAACATTCAGTACTTC. It translates to CASSFVENIQYF.

The chain links TRBV20-1 to TRBJ1-2; TRBD1 is a possible D gene (5 bases). The CDR3 is made up of 14 amino acids. Germline V gene lookup returns CDR1 DFQATT and CDR2 SNEGSKA (reference sequence). V was shortened by 0 bases and J by 4 bases, with 12 bases between the two germline ends. CDR3 in amino acids: CSARDFDGAYGYTF. The CDR3 DNA is TGCAGTGCTAGAGATTTCGACGGGGCCTATGGCTACACCTTC.

This clonotype was recorded many times. The chain employs TRBV6-2 or TRBV6-3 and TRBJ1-5; tentative D call: TRBD1 (5 bases). CDR3 length: 16 residues. Trimming removed 8 bases from V and 6 bases from J, with 23 bases in between. Germline CDR1 MNHEY, CDR2 SVGEGT. The CDR3 sequence: CASRPTGYGGGQPQHF. CDR3 bases: TGTGCCAGCCGACCGACGGGGTACGGCGGGGGTCAGCCCCAGCATTTT.

This clonotype was counted at least ten times. The chain has TRBV29-1 and TRBJ2-1, with 9 bases fitting TRBD2. The CDR3 is made up of 14 amino acids. Trimming removed 4 bases from V and 9 bases from J; junction bases left unmatched: 10. Per germline, CDR1 SQVTM and CDR2 ANQGSEA. As DNA, the CDR3 is TGCAGCGTTGGATTGGGGCGGGGGGGCGGTGAGCAGTTCTTC. Translation gives CSVGLGRGGGEQFF.

The chain is built from TRBV2 and TRBJ2-4, with no clear D. Germline values: CDR1 SNHLY, CDR2 FYNNEI. The CDR3 loop spans 14 amino acids. Trimming took 4 bases from V and 0 from J, leaving 7 bases between them. Here the CDR3 DNA reads TGTGCCAGCAGTGTGAGACTAGCCAAAAACATTCAGTACTTC. Protein: CASSVRLAKNIQYF.

The DNA for the CDR3 is TGCAGCGTTGAGGCGGACTACTCCTACGAGCAGTACTTC. It codes for CSVEADYSYEQYF. This chain links TRBV29-1 with TRBJ2-7, with a tentative D call TRBD2 (6 bases). Trimming removed 3 bases from V and 0 bases from J, with 9 bases in between. Per germline, CDR1 SQVTM and CDR2 ANQGSEA. The CDR3 totals 13 residues.

The chain combines TRBV30 with TRBJ1-1; D is unclear. The germline CDR1 and CDR2 sequences are GTSNPN and SVGIG (reference sequence). The CDR3 covers 13 residues. With 1 base removed from V and 0 bases from J, the gap between germline ends came to 6 bases. CDR3 bases: TGTGCCTGGAGTGAAGCAGTGAACACTGAAGCTTTCTTT. It yields the protein CAWSEAVNTEAFF.

This clonotype appeared many times. The gene calls are TRBV19 and TRBJ2-1; D not resolved. Trimming stripped 7 bases from V and 3 bases from J, with 7 bases between. The CDR3 spans 12 residues. CDR1 and CDR2 from the germline V gene are LNHDA and SQIVND (reference sequence). The CDR3 spells CASKGDYNEQFF. The CDR3 nucleotides read TGTGCCAGTAAGGGCGACTACAATGAGCAGTTCTTC.

This clonotype has ten or more counts. This rearrangement joins TRBV4-1 to TRBJ1-5, with a possible D match to TRBD1 (6 bases). This CDR3 contains 16 residues. Per germline, CDR1 MGHRA and CDR2 YSYEKL. The V end was cut by 3 bases, the J end by 3 bases, with 15 bases between. The CDR3 protein is CASSQRSGGYNQPQHF. The CDR3 DNA reads TGCGCCAGCAGCCAGCGGTCGGGGGGCTACAATCAGCCCCAGCATTTT.

J is TRBJ2-6 and V is TRBV7-9, with D uncertain. V dropped 8 bases and J dropped 2 bases, with 4 bases sitting between them. This CDR3 is built from 12 residues. Germline V gives CDR1 SEHNR, CDR2 FQNEAQ (reference sequence). CDR3 coding DNA: TGTGCCAGCCGCGCTGGGGCCAACGTCCTGACTTTC. This sequence encodes CASRAGANVLTF. Drawing the rest from reference TRBV7-9 and TRBJ2-6, the complete variable domain is DTGVSQNPRHKITKRGQNVTFRCDPISEHNRLYWYRQTLGQGPEFLTYFQNEAQLEKSRLLSDRFSAERPKGSFSTLEIQRTEQGDSAMYLCASRAGANVLTFGAGSRLTVL.

This clonotype has a handful of counts. The V call is TRBV15, the J call TRBJ1-4; D is unresolved. Germline V CDR1 and CDR2: LNHNV, YYDKDF (reference sequence). The CDR3 runs to 16 residues. Trimming stripped 0 bases from V and 8 bases from J, with 16 bases between. In DNA, the CDR3 is TGTGCCACCAGCAGAGATTTGAGACGGAGGGAGGAAAAACTGTTTTTT. Amino acids: CATSRDLRRREEKLFF.

This clonotype has just a few counts. V is TRBV5-6 and J is TRBJ2-7; D is ambiguous. Germline V gene sequence: CDR1 SGHDT, CDR2 YYEEEE. V gave up 3 bases and J gave up 3 bases, with 7 bases separating them. The CDR3 spans 12 residues. CDR3 in amino acids: CASSSAVYEQYF. The CDR3 nucleotides read TGTGCCAGCAGCTCCGCGGTCTACGAGCAGTACTTC.